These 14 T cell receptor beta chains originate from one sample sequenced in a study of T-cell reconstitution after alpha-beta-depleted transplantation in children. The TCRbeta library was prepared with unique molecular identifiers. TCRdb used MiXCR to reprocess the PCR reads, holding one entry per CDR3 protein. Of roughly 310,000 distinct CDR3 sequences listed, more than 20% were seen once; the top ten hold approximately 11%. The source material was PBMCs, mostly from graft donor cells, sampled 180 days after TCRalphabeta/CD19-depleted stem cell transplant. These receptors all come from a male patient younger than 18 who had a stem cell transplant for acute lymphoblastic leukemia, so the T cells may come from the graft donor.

The CDR3 DNA reads TGCGCCAGCAGCTTGAAAAGGACTAGCGGGAGTTCAGAAGAGACCCAGTACTTC. Residues: CASSLKRTSGSSEETQYF. This chain links TRBV5-1 with TRBJ2-5; 13 bases align to TRBD2. After removal of 1 base from V and 3 bases from J, the junction contained 9 bases not matched to a gene. CDR3 size: 18 residues. Looked up from germline, CDR1 is SGHRS and CDR2 is YFSETQ.

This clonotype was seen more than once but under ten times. CDR3 residues: CAISEGGGRAGETQYF. CDR3 DNA sequence: TGTGCCATCAGTGAGGGGGGAGGGAGGGCCGGAGAGACCCAGTACTTC. This sequence joins TRBV10-3 and TRBJ2-5, with 7 bases lining up with TRBD2. V was clipped by 2 bases and J by 4 bases; unmatched bases: 10. Germline loops: CDR1 ENHRY, CDR2 SYGVKD. There are 16 residues in the CDR3.

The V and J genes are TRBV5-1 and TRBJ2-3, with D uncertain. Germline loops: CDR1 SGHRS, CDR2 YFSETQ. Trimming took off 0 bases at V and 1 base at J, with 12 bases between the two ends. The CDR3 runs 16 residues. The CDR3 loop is CASSLVVKLGTDTQYF. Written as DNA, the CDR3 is TGCGCCAGCAGCTTGGTGGTAAAGTTGGGCACAGATACGCAGTATTTT.

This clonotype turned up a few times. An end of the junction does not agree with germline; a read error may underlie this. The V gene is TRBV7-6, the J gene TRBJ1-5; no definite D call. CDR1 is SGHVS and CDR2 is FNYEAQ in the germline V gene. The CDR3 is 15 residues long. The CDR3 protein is CASTLGLYSNQPQHF. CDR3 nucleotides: TGTGCCAGCACCTTAGGTTTGTATAGCAATCAGCCCCAGCATTTT.

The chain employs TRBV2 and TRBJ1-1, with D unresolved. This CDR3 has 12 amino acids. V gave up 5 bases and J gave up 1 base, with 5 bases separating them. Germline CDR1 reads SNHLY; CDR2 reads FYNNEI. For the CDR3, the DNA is TGTGCCAGCAGTATGACGAACACTGAAGCTTTCTTT. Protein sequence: CASSMTNTEAFF.

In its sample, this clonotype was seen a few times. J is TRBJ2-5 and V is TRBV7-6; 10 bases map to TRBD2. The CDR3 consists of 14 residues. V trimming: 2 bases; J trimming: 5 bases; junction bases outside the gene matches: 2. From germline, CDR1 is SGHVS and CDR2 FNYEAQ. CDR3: CASSLRTSGETQYF. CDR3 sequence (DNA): TGTGCCAGCAGCTTACGGACTAGCGGTGAGACCCAGTACTTC. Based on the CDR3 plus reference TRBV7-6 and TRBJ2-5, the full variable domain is GAGVSQSPRYKVTKRGQDVALRCDPISGHVSLYWYRQALGQGPEFLTYFNYEAQQDKSGLPNDRFSAERPEGSISTLTIQRTEQRDSAMYRCASSLRTSGETQYFGPGTRLLVL.

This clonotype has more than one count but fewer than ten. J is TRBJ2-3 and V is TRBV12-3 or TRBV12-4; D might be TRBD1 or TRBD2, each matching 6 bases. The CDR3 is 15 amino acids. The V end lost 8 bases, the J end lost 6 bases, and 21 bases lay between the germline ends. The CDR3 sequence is CASSRGPGRLDTQYF. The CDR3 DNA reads TGTGCCAGCTCCAGGGGACCCGGGAGACTGGATACGCAGTATTTT.

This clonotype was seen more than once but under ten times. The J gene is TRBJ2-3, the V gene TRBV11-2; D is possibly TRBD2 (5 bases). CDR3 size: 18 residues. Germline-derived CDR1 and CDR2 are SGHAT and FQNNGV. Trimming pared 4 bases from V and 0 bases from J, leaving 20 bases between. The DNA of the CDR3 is TGTGCCAGCAGCTCCATGTTGACGGGGTCCCCCAGCACAGATACGCAGTATTTT. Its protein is CASSSMLTGSPSTDTQYF.

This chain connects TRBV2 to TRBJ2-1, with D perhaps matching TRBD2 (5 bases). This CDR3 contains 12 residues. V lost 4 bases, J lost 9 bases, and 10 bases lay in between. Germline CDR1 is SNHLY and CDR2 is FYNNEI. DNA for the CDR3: TGTGCCAGCAGTGGGTGGAGCGGTGAGCAGTTCTTC. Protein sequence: CASSGWSGEQFF.

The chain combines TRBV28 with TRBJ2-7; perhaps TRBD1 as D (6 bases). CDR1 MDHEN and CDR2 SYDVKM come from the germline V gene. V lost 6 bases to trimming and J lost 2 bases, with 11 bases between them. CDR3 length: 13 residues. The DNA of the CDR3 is TGTGCCAGCAGGGTGGGACACCCCTACGAGCAGTACTTC. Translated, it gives CASRVGHPYEQYF.

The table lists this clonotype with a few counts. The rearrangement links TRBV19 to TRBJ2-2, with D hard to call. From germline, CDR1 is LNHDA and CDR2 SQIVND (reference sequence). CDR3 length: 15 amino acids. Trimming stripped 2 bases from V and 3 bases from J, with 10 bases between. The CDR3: CASSIIGAYTGELFF. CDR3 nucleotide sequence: TGTGCCAGTAGTATAATAGGAGCCTACACCGGGGAGCTGTTTTTT.

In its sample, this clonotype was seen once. CDR3 coding DNA: TGTGCCACCCGAGGGCGAGAGCCCTACAATGAGCAGTTCTTC. This codes for CATRGREPYNEQFF. The chain links TRBV24-1 to TRBJ2-1; D may be TRBD2 (5 bases). Germline V gene data show CDR1 as KGHDR and CDR2 as SFDVKD. This CDR3 has 14 amino acids. With 9 bases removed from V and 2 bases from J, the gap between germline ends came to 13 bases.

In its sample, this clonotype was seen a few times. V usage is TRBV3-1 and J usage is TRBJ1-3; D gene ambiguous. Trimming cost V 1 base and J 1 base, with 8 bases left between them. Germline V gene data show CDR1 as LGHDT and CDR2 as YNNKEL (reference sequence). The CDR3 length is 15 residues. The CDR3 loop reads CASSQGGGSGNTIYF. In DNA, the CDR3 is TGTGCCAGCAGCCAAGGTGGCGGATCTGGAAACACCATATATTTT.

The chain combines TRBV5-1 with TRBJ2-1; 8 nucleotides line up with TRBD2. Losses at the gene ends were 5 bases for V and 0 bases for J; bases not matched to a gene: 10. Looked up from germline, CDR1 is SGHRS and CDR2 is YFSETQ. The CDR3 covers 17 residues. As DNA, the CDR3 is TGCGCCAGCAGTTATTCCAAGAGCGGGAGCTCCTACAATGAGCAGTTCTTC. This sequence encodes CASSYSKSGSSYNEQFF.